This T cell receptor beta chain comes out of a study of metastatic and nonmetastatic thyroid tumors. About the study: Repertoire data that came from the blood and tumor or nodule tissue of malignant and benign thyroid patients were compared.

Before thyroid surgery, none of the patients had received any treatment. MiXCR re-clonotyped the PCR reads for TCRdb. The sample shows 91,000 or so clones, roughly 13% of them seen only once. Germline V gene lookup returns CDR1 DFQATT and CDR2 SNEGSKA (reference sequence). Trimming cost V 3 bases and J 2 bases, with 5 bases left between them. This CDR3 has 13 amino acids. The sample comprised blood. The origin of this receptor is a female donor with papillary thyroid cancer or a benign thyroid nodule (not recorded which). Some clones in this sample may be carry-over from other donors' samples. The rearrangement links TRBV20-1 to TRBJ2-6; D gene uncertain. The CDR3 DNA reads TGCAGTGCTAGGCTACCTGGGGCCAACGTCCTGACTTTC. Translating gives CSARLPGANVLTF.